The present T cell receptor (beta chain) was sequenced within a study of memory CD4+ T cells and cytomegalovirus serostatus. The method was immunoSEQ multiplex PCR; TCRdb's version includes in-frame clones alone and lacks a portion of them. The sample includes tens of thousands of clones, 80% to 85% of them seen just once. The sort gate was single viable CD3+CD4+CD8-CD45RO+ cells for memory CD4+ T cells. This TCR came from an adult in good health and CMV-seronegative. The sample comprised memory CD4+ T cells from blood.

The CDR3 nucleotides are TGTGCCAGCAGTTTAGCCGGGACAGGGGGGAACTACGAGCAGTACTTC. This sequence encodes CASSLAGTGGNYEQYF. V usage is TRBV6-5 and J usage is TRBJ2-7; TRBD1 matches at 11 bases. The CDR3 length is 16 residues. CDR1 and CDR2 from the germline V gene are MNHEY and SVGAGI. Losses at the gene ends were 4 bases for V and 3 bases for J; bases not matched to a gene: 8.